Listed below are T cell receptor beta chains from one sample, sequenced in a study of blood T cell repertoires in COVID-19. Produced via immunoSEQ multiplex PCR; TCRdb's table is partial and in-frame only. This table holds roughly 200,000 clones, more than 85% found once. Sequencing was carried out using peripheral blood. These receptor sequences come from a man in his forties or fifties with active or convalescent COVID-19. Both conserved end residues are part of each CDR3. Fields, in order: CDR3 DNA, CDR3 protein, V gene, J gene, clone size, CDR3 length, D gene. D genes are given only for firm matches. For some rows the clone size is stated as once, few or many, or as a class when expanded; others skip it.

DNA: TGTGCCAGCAGCCAAGGGCTAGCGGGGCAAGAGACCCAGTACTTC
CDR3: CASSQGLAGQETQYF
V: TRBV3-1/TRBV3-2
J: TRBJ2-5
size: .
length: 15
D: TRBD2

DNA: TGTGCCAGCAGTTGGCGTGGGGACATTAACTATGGCTACACCTTC
CDR3: CASSWRGDINYGYTF
V: TRBV6-2/TRBV6-3
J: TRBJ1-2
size: .
length: 15
D: .

DNA: TGTGCCAGCAGCCAAGGGGCCTCTGGAGAAAAACTGTTTTTT
CDR3: CASSQGASGEKLFF
V: TRBV3-1/TRBV3-2
J: TRBJ1-4
size: .
length: 14
D: .

DNA: TGCGCCAGCAGCCAAGAGAAAGGGGGCGGACACAATGAGCAGTTCTTC
CDR3: CASSQEKGGGHNEQFF
V: TRBV4-1
J: TRBJ2-1
size: .
length: 16
D: TRBD1

DNA: TGTGCCAGCAGTTACCCAAGGGGTCGACTTAGCAATCAGCCCCAGCATTTT
CDR3: CASSYPRGRLSNQPQHF
V: TRBV6-2/TRBV6-3
J: TRBJ1-5
size: .
length: 17
D: .

DNA: TGCGCCAGCAGCCAAGATAACAGGGTCAACACCGGGGAGCTGTTTTTT
CDR3: CASSQDNRVNTGELFF
V: TRBV4-3
J: TRBJ2-2
size: .
length: 16
D: .

DNA: TGTGCCAGCAAAGGGGGCTCCTACGAGCAGTACTTC
CDR3: CASKGGSYEQYF
V: TRBV27
J: TRBJ2-7
size: few
length: 12
D: .

DNA: TGTGCCAGCAGTTTAACACCGGGACAGGGGAACCTGCTGAACACTGAAGCTTTCTTT
CDR3: CASSLTPGQGNLLNTEAFF
V: TRBV27
J: TRBJ1-1
size: .
length: 19
D: TRBD1

DNA: TGTGCCAGCAGGCCAGGGGGGAACGCTGACGAAAAACTGTTTTTT
CDR3: CASRPGGNADEKLFF
V: TRBV28
J: TRBJ1-4
size: .
length: 15
D: TRBD1

DNA: TGTGCCAGCAGCCCGGGGAGTATTGTTGAAAAACTGTTTTTT
CDR3: CASSPGSIVEKLFF
V: TRBV4-2
J: TRBJ1-4
size: .
length: 14
D: .

DNA: TGTGCCAGCAGTTCCCTCGGGACAGGAGATTCACCCCTCCACTTT
CDR3: CASSSLGTGDSPLHF
V: TRBV7-2
J: TRBJ1-6
size: .
length: 15
D: TRBD1

DNA: TGTGCCAGCTTTTCAGGGGGTTGGACTGAAGCTTTCTTT
CDR3: CASFSGGWTEAFF
V: TRBV2
J: TRBJ1-1
size: .
length: 13
D: TRBD1

DNA: TGTGCCTGGAGCCCTAGGGGACTTTCCGGCTACACCTTC
CDR3: CAWSPRGLSGYTF
V: TRBV30
J: TRBJ1-2
size: .
length: 13
D: .

DNA: TGTGCCAGCAGCGTGAACACTGAAGCTTTCTTT
CDR3: CASSVNTEAFF
V: TRBV6-6
J: TRBJ1-1
size: .
length: 11
D: .

DNA: TGTGCCAGCAGTTACCTAGGGGGCAATCAGCCCCAGCATTTT
CDR3: CASSYLGGNQPQHF
V: TRBV6-2/TRBV6-3
J: TRBJ1-5
size: .
length: 14
D: .

DNA: TGTGCCAGCAGCGCTGGACAGGGGACGAATTCACCCCTCCACTTT
CDR3: CASSAGQGTNSPLHF
V: TRBV9
J: TRBJ1-6
size: .
length: 15
D: TRBD1

DNA: TGTGCCAGCAGCTCCGCCGGGACATCTAGCACAGATACGCAGTATTTT
CDR3: CASSSAGTSSTDTQYF
V: TRBV11-3
J: TRBJ2-3
size: .
length: 16
D: .

DNA: TGTGCCAGCATCAATAGCGGGGGGTCAGATACGCAGTATTTT
CDR3: CASINSGGSDTQYF
V: TRBV7-9
J: TRBJ2-3
size: .
length: 14
D: TRBD2

DNA: TGTGCCAGCAGTAAAACCCGGGCCTACGAGCAGTACTTC
CDR3: CASSKTRAYEQYF
V: TRBV11-3
J: TRBJ2-7
size: .
length: 13
D: .

DNA: TGTGCCAGCTCACCACCAAGCGCAGTGGGCACTGAAGCTTTCTTT
CDR3: CASSPPSAVGTEAFF
V: TRBV18
J: TRBJ1-1
size: few
length: 15
D: .

DNA: TGCGCCAGCAGCTCCTTATCCCACTATGGCTACACCTTC
CDR3: CASSSLSHYGYTF
V: TRBV5-1
J: TRBJ1-2
size: .
length: 13
D: .

DNA: TGTGCCAGCAGCTTATTGCGGGGGGGTATCAATGAGCAGTTCTTC
CDR3: CASSLLRGGINEQFF
V: TRBV7-9
J: TRBJ2-1
size: .
length: 15
D: TRBD2

DNA: TGTGCCAGTACCCAGGGATTCGTGAGCAATCAGCCCCAGCATTTT
CDR3: CASTQGFVSNQPQHF
V: TRBV6-5
J: TRBJ1-5
size: .
length: 15
D: .

DNA: TGTGCCTGGCAGGGGGCGCGGTATGGCTACACCTTC
CDR3: CAWQGARYGYTF
V: TRBV30
J: TRBJ1-2
size: once
length: 12
D: TRBD1

DNA: TGTGCCAGCAGCCGCGCAGGGAAGAACACTGAAGCTTTCTTT
CDR3: CASSRAGKNTEAFF
V: TRBV3-1/TRBV3-2
J: TRBJ1-1
size: .
length: 14
D: .

DNA: TGTGCCAGCAGACCCGGACAGGTTCTTACTAATGAAAAACTGTTTTTT
CDR3: CASRPGQVLTNEKLFF
V: TRBV6-6
J: TRBJ1-4
size: .
length: 16
D: TRBD1

DNA: TGTGCCAGCTCACCCGGGACAGGGCGGCCCACCGGGGAGCTGTTTTTT
CDR3: CASSPGTGRPTGELFF
V: TRBV18
J: TRBJ2-2
size: .
length: 16
D: TRBD1

DNA: TGTGCCAGCAGTTCGGGACAGCTTGGCAATCAGCCCCAGCATTTT
CDR3: CASSSGQLGNQPQHF
V: TRBV6-2/TRBV6-3
J: TRBJ1-5
size: few
length: 15
D: TRBD1

DNA: TGTGCCAGCAGCTTAATCACAGGGAGTAATGAAAAACTGTTTTTT
CDR3: CASSLITGSNEKLFF
V: TRBV7-9
J: TRBJ1-4
size: once
length: 15
D: .

DNA: TGTGCCAGCACCCCTTACGGCGGGTCCACAGATACGCAGTATTTT
CDR3: CASTPYGGSTDTQYF
V: TRBV7-9
J: TRBJ2-3
size: .
length: 15
D: .

DNA: TGTGCCAGCAGCAACGGCGGTTCCATTAACTATGGCTACACCTTC
CDR3: CASSNGGSINYGYTF
V: TRBV7-2
J: TRBJ1-2
size: few
length: 15
D: .